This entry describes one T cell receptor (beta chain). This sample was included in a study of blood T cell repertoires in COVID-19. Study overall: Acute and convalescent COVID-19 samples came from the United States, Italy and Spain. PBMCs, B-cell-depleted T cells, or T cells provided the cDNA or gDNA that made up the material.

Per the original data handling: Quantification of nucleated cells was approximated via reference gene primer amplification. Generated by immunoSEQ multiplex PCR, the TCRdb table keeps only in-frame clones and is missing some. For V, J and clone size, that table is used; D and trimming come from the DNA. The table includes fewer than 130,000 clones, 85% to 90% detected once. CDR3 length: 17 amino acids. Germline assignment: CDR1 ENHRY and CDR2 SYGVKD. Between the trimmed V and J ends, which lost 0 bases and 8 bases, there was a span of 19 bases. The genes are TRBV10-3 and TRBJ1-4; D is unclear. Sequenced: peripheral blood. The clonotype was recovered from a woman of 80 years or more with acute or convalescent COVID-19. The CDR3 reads CAISESNLISREEKLFF. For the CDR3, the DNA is TGTGCCATCAGTGAGTCGAATCTTATTAGTCGGGAGGAAAAACTGTTTTTT.